This is a list of T cell receptor beta chains from one sample in a study of blood T cell repertoires in COVID-19. Clones were read by immunoSEQ multiplex PCR, and TCRdb kept only the in-frame ones, dropping some. The sample holds roughly 220,000 clones, roughly 81% seen once. Source material: peripheral blood. All receptors derive from a man aged 45-60 years who had recovered from COVID-19. The CDR3 runs from the conserved cysteine through the conserved F or W. D genes are given only for firm matches. Size tells how often a clone was seen (once, few, many) or the class of an expanded clone, and some rows leave it out.

clone size,V gene,J gene,D gene,CDR3 protein,CDR3 DNA
few,TRBV14,TRBJ2-1,-,CASSQDWRMGQFF,TGTGCCAGCAGCCAAGATTGGCGGATGGGGCAGTTCTTC
-,TRBV7-2,TRBJ2-7,-,CASSFQWQGGEQYF,TGTGCCAGCAGCTTTCAGTGGCAGGGGGGCGAGCAGTACTTC
-,TRBV9,TRBJ2-2,-,CASSPQLKFGELFF,TGTGCCAGCAGCCCCCAGTTGAAGTTCGGGGAGCTGTTTTTT
-,TRBV10-1,TRBJ2-3,-,CASSAQGDTQYF,TGCGCCAGCAGCGCTCAGGGGGATACGCAGTATTTT
-,TRBV27,TRBJ2-5,TRBD1,CASSSTGTVQETQYF,TGTGCCAGCAGCAGTACCGGGACAGTCCAAGAGACCCAGTACTTC
-,TRBV19,TRBJ1-5,TRBD1,CASSIGTGNQPQHF,TGTGCCAGTAGTATAGGGACAGGGAATCAGCCCCAGCATTTT
-,TRBV19,TRBJ2-5,-,CASSIFAGRRETQYF,TGTGCCAGTAGTATTTTTGCCGGGAGAAGAGAGACCCAGTACTTC
-,TRBV11-2,TRBJ2-1,-,CASSPLNEQFF,TGTGCCAGCAGCCCCCTCAATGAGCAGTTCTTC
-,TRBV5-1,TRBJ2-5,-,CASSSLRGRETQYF,TGCGCCAGCAGCTCCCTACGTGGGAGAGAGACCCAGTACTTC
once,TRBV5-5,TRBJ2-7,TRBD1,CASSADRGLYEQYF,TGTGCCAGCAGCGCGGACAGGGGGCTCTACGAGCAGTACTTC
-,TRBV27,TRBJ2-1,-,CASSLRGMGGLRYNEQFF,TGTGCCAGCAGTTTAAGGGGAATGGGTGGACTACGATACAATGAGCAGTTCTTC
-,TRBV28,TRBJ2-7,TRBD2,CASSPRRTRNYEQYF,TGTGCCAGCAGTCCCCGGAGGACTAGAAATTACGAGCAGTACTTC
few,TRBV18,TRBJ2-7,-,CASSPKSGLYEQYF,TGTGCCAGCTCACCAAAATCAGGGCTCTACGAGCAGTACTTC
-,TRBV6-5,TRBJ1-6,TRBD1,CASSYPPGQVPPLHF,TGTGCCAGCAGTTACCCGCCGGGACAGGTTCCACCCCTCCACTTT
few,TRBV30,TRBJ2-1,-,CAWSVLPTPGKDEQFF,TGTGCCTGGAGTGTACTGCCTACCCCCGGGAAGGACGAGCAGTTCTTC
once,TRBV19,TRBJ1-5,TRBD1,CASSMGTGGRHF,TGTGCCAGTAGTATGGGGACAGGCGGAAGGCATTTT
-,TRBV5-5,TRBJ1-2,-,CASGPGVGGYTF,TGTGCCAGCGGTCCGGGGGTGGGCGGCTACACCTTC
-,TRBV28,TRBJ2-4,TRBD1,CASSLGLGQGLAKNIQYF,TGTGCCAGCAGTTTGGGCCTAGGACAGGGGTTAGCCAAAAACATTCAGTACTTC
-,TRBV19,TRBJ1-5,-,CASSIEGAGVNQPQHF,TGTGCCAGTAGTATAGAGGGCGCGGGGGTCAATCAGCCCCAGCATTTT
-,TRBV15,TRBJ2-7,-,CATSRDRTGAYEQYF,TGTGCCACCAGCAGAGATCGAACAGGAGCCTACGAGCAGTACTTC
-,TRBV6-1,TRBJ1-5,-,CASSGTGFQGSNQPQHF,TGTGCCAGCAGTGGAACAGGGTTTCAAGGCAGCAATCAGCCCCAGCATTTT
-,TRBV6-5,TRBJ2-1,TRBD2,CASSYGSGRLYNEQFF,TGTGCCAGCAGTTACGGTAGCGGGAGGCTCTACAATGAGCAGTTCTTC
-,TRBV5-4,TRBJ1-3,-,CASSLGRGAGNTIYF,TGTGCCAGCAGCTTGGGCAGGGGAGCTGGAAACACCATATATTTT
-,TRBV19,TRBJ2-3,TRBD2,CASMGPTSVRDTQYF,TGTGCCAGTATGGGGCCGACTAGCGTGCGGGATACGCAGTATTTT
-,TRBV2,TRBJ2-2,-,CASTVQGNTGELFF,TGTGCCAGCACCGTACAGGGAAACACCGGGGAGCTGTTTTTT
-,TRBV3-1/TRBV3-2,TRBJ1-2,-,CASNDRDTNYGYTF,TGTGCCAGCAACGATCGGGACACCAACTATGGCTACACCTTC
-,TRBV28,TRBJ1-2,-,CASSSQGYGYTF,TGTGCCAGCAGCAGTCAGGGCTATGGCTACACCTTC
-,TRBV18,TRBJ1-2,TRBD1,CASSPPPQTGSNTF,TGTGCCAGCTCACCACCGCCCCAGACAGGGTCAAACACCTTC
-,TRBV28,TRBJ1-3,-,CASSSQGSSGNTIYF,TGTGCCAGCAGTTCCCAGGGAAGCTCTGGAAACACCATATATTTT
-,TRBV5-1,TRBJ2-1,TRBD2,CASSLIAGGPLGEQFF,TGCGCCAGCAGCTTAATAGCGGGAGGGCCTTTGGGTGAGCAGTTCTTC
once,TRBV27,TRBJ2-1,TRBD2,CASSLGTSGNNEQFF,TGTGCCAGCAGCCTCGGGACTAGCGGGAACAATGAGCAGTTCTTC